One sample yielded the 7 T cell receptor beta chains listed below, sequenced in a study of blood T cell repertoires in COVID-19. This table comes from immunoSEQ multiplex PCR, and its TCRdb copy is limited to in-frame clones, with some not included. The profile shows roughly 40,000 clones, approximately 80% of them singletons. Sequencing was done on a sample of peripheral blood. All receptors come from a human donor in a cohort sampled during active COVID-19.

This chain uses TRBV3-1 (or the pseudogene TRBV3-2) with TRBJ1-6, with TRBD1 matching 8 bases. Germline assignment: CDR1 LGHDT and CDR2 YNNKEL (reference sequence). Trimming cost V 6 bases and J 4 bases; bases outside gene matches: 5. The CDR3 has 15 amino acids. This CDR3 reads CASRRQGKYNSPLHF. The CDR3 DNA is TGTGCCAGCAGGCGACAGGGGAAATATAATTCACCCCTCCACTTT.

The V call is TRBV18, the J call TRBJ1-3; D not resolved. The germline V gene encodes CDR1 KGHSH and CDR2 LQKENI. This CDR3 is built from 13 residues. The V end lost 6 bases, the J end lost 0 bases, and 6 bases lay between the germline ends. The DNA of the CDR3 is TGTGCCAGCTCGCCCTACTCTGGAAACACCATATATTTT. It yields the protein CASSPYSGNTIYF. The full variable domain, in which reference TRBV18 and TRBJ1-3 provide the parts outside the CDR3, is NAGVMQNPRHLVRRRGQEARLRCSPMKGHSHVYWYRQLPEEGLKFMVYLQKENIIDESGMPKERFSAEFPKEGPSILRIQQVVRGDSAAYFCASSPYSGNTIYFGEGSWLTVV.

This clone appeared a single time. V gene TRBV28 combines with J gene TRBJ1-5, with 9 bases aligning to TRBD1. The length of the CDR3 is 14 residues. V dropped 6 bases and J dropped 4; count of bases not matched to a gene: 4. Germline CDR1 is MDHEN and CDR2 is SYDVKM. The CDR3 DNA reads as TGTGCCAGCAGGGGGACAGGGCAGAATCAGCCCCAGCATTTT. This sequence encodes CASRGTGQNQPQHF.

This clone showed up just a few times. The V and J genes are TRBV7-2 and TRBJ2-3, with 11 bases that match TRBD2. This CDR3 contains 16 residues. Germline CDR1 and CDR2: SGHTA and FQGNSA. The trim removed 3 bases at V and 1 base at J, leaving 3 bases unmatched. CDR3 in amino acids: CASSLTSGIGTDTQYF. The DNA of the CDR3 is TGTGCCAGCAGCTTGACTAGCGGGATAGGCACAGATACGCAGTATTTT.

This clone was seen only once. This rearrangement joins TRBV7-3 to TRBJ2-2; D might be TRBD2 (5 bases). The CDR3 totals 15 residues. The germline V gene has CDR1 SGHTA and CDR2 FQGTGA. V shed 5 bases and J shed 7 bases, with 17 bases lying between them. CDR3 protein: CASSRTGPLGGELFF. CDR3 sequence (DNA): TGTGCCAGCAGCCGGACTGGGCCCTTGGGCGGGGAGCTGTTTTTT.

This clone was detected once. This chain's CDR3 is CASSPYGGLGTDTQYF. The CDR3, as DNA: TGTGCCAGCTCACCATATGGAGGTCTCGGCACAGATACGCAGTATTTT. The chain is built from TRBV18 and TRBJ2-3; maybe TRBD2 (5 bases). Looked up from germline, CDR1 is KGHSH and CDR2 is LQKENI. This CDR3 is 16 amino acids long. V was trimmed by 2 bases and J by 1 base, leaving 13 bases between them. The full variable domain, its missing parts supplied by reference TRBV18 and TRBJ2-3, is NAGVMQNPRHLVRRRGQEARLRCSPMKGHSHVYWYRQLPEEGLKFMVYLQKENIIDESGMPKERFSAEFPKEGPSILRIQQVVRGDSAAYFCASSPYGGLGTDTQYFGPGTRLTVL.

V usage is TRBV3-1 (or the pseudogene TRBV3-2) and J usage is TRBJ2-7; TRBD1 matches at 9 bases. The trim removed 4 bases at V and 3 bases at J, leaving 4 bases unmatched. The V gene's germline CDR1 is LGHDT and CDR2 YNNKEL (reference sequence). The CDR3 is 14 residues long. Here the CDR3 DNA reads TGTGCCAGCAGCCCGGGACAGGGAGGCTACGAGCAGTACTTC. Protein: CASSPGQGGYEQYF.